This passage covers 10 T cell receptor beta chains from one sample sequenced in a study of T cells after yellow fever vaccination. A single record per CDR3 protein comes from TCRdb applying MiXCR to the 5' RACE reads. The sample gives about 320,000 distinct CDR3 sequences, about 11% of which show up once; around 3.2% is in the top ten. The material was CD4+ T cells sorted from PBMCs, obtained 45 days after the yellow fever booster vaccination. Receptor source: a man aged 18 to 29 who received the YFV17D yellow fever vaccine.

V and J are TRBV20-1 and TRBJ1-2; TRBD1 matches at 8 bases. CDR1 DFQATT and CDR2 SNEGSKA come from the germline V gene (reference sequence). J gave up 8 bases and V 1 base, and 3 bases lay outside the gene matches. The length of the CDR3 is 12 residues. In DNA form, the CDR3 reads TGCAGTGCTAGAGTTCGACAGGGGGGCTACACCTTC. It codes for CSARVRQGGYTF.

This clonotype was found a few times. The J gene is TRBJ2-7, the V gene TRBV10-3, with 7 bases fitting TRBD1. Germline trimming cut 11 bases from V and 6 bases from J; bases unmatched to any gene: 13. The CDR3 length is 13 residues. Per the germline V gene, CDR1 is ENHRY and CDR2 is SYGVKD. CDR3 sequence (DNA): TGTGCCTCCCTTGGCGACAGGGATCGCGAGCAGTACGTC. This translates into CASLGDRDREQYV.

This clonotype was counted ten times or more. This sequence joins TRBV11-2 and TRBJ2-7; 8 positions match TRBD1. The length of the CDR3 is 15 residues. Germline V gene sequence: CDR1 SGHAT, CDR2 FQNNGV. The J segment lost 4 bases and the V segment lost 4 bases, leaving 9 bases of the junction unmatched. CDR3 bases: TGTGCCAGCAGCTCCTCCGGGACAGGAGCTTACGAGCAGTACTTC. This translates into CASSSSGTGAYEQYF.

V and J are TRBV6-2 or TRBV6-3 and TRBJ1-1; maybe TRBD1 (6 bases). CDR1 is MNHEY, CDR2 SVGEGT, per germline. The CDR3 length is 14 residues. Trimming shortened V by 9 bases and J by 0 bases, and 14 bases separated the two germline ends. In DNA, the CDR3 is TGTGCCAGTAAGGCAGGGGAAGTGAACACTGAAGCTTTCTTT. Protein product: CASKAGEVNTEAFF.

This clonotype appeared a few times. The V and J genes are TRBV27 and TRBJ2-7; TRBD1 might be the D (6 bases). Germline V gene sequence: CDR1 MNHEY, CDR2 SMNVEV (reference sequence). The CDR3 sequence is 14 residues long. V lost 6 bases, J lost 3 bases, and 15 bases lay in between. CDR3 DNA sequence: TGTGCCAGCAGAAAATACCGGGACAACTACGAGCAGTACTTC. It codes for CASRKYRDNYEQYF.

V gene TRBV20-1 combines with J gene TRBJ1-5; D unresolved. The CDR3 has 15 residues. From germline, CDR1 is DFQATT and CDR2 SNEGSKA (reference sequence). Trimming shortened V by 6 bases and J by 6 bases, and 21 bases separated the two germline ends. The CDR3 bases are TGCAGTGCCCTTGACGTCCGGGAGAGTACTCAGCCCCAGCATTTT. As protein: CSALDVRESTQPQHF.

The V call is TRBV6-5, the J call TRBJ2-7; D unclear. CDR1 and CDR2 from the germline V gene are MNHEY and SVGAGI. The CDR3 extends over 13 amino acids. V was pared by 3 bases and J by 6 bases, with 12 bases between. Here the CDR3 reads CASSYDAIGEQYV. CDR3 coding DNA: TGTGCCAGCAGTTATGATGCGATTGGCGAGCAGTACGTC.

This clonotype occurred many times. This chain joins TRBV12-3 or TRBV12-4 and TRBJ2-3; the match to TRBD2 covers 7 bases. This CDR3 comprises 14 residues. The trim removed 5 bases at V and 7 bases at J, leaving 9 bases unmatched. The CDR3 coding sequence is TGTGCCAGCAGTGCCGGGACTACCCCCCATACGCAGTATTTT. Its translation is CASSAGTTPHTQYF.

The chain combines TRBV6-6 with TRBJ1-1, with a weak D call TRBD1 (5 bases). The CDR3 totals 13 residues. V was pared by 8 bases and J by 3 bases, with 13 bases between. Germline loops: CDR1 MNHNY, CDR2 SVGAGI (reference sequence). The CDR3, as DNA: TGTGCCAGCCTTGGACGAGGGGACACTGAAGCTTTCTTT. Translated, it gives CASLGRGDTEAFF.

The gene calls are TRBV7-8 and TRBJ2-7; tentative D call: TRBD2 (6 bases). The CDR3 runs to 14 residues. V was trimmed by 0 bases and J by 3 bases, leaving 9 bases between them. Germline V CDR1 and CDR2: SGHVS, FQNEAQ. The CDR3 DNA sequence: TGTGCCAGCAGCTTAGCTCGGGGGTTCTACGAGCAGTACTTC. Translating it yields CASSLARGFYEQYF.